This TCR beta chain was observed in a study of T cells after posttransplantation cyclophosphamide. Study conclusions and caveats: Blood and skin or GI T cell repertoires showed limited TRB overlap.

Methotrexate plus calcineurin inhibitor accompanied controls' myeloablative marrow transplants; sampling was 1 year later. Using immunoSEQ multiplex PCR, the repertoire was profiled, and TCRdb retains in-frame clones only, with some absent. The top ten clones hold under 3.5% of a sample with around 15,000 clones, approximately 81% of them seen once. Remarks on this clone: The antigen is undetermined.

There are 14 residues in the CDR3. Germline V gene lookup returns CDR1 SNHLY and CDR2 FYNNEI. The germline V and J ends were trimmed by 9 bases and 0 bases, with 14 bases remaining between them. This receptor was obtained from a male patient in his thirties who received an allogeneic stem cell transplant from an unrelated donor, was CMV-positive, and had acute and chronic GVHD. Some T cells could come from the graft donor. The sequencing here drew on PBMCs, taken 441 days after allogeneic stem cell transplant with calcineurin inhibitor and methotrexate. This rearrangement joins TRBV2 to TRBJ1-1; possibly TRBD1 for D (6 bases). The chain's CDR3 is CASSGGAVNTEAFF. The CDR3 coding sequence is TGTGCCAGTTCGGGGGGGGCTGTGAACACTGAAGCTTTCTTT.